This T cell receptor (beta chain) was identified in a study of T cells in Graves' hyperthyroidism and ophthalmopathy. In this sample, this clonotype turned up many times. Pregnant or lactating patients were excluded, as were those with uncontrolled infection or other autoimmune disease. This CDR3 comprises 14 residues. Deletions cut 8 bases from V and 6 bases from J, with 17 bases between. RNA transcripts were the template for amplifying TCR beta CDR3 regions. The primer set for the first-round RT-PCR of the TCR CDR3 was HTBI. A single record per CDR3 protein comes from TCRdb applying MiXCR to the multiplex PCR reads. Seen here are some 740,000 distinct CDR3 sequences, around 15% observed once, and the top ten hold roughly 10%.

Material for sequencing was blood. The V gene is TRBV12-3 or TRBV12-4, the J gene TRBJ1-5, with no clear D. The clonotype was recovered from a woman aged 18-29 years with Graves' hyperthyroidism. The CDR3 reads CASSGSSEGQPQHF. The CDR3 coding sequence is TGTGCCAGCTCAGGATCTTCGGAGGGTCAGCCCCAGCATTTT.